The 11 T cell receptor beta chains presented below share a single source sample, sequenced in a study of OX40 agonist ivuxolimab in advanced cancers. Clones were sequenced by immunoSEQ multiplex PCR, and TCRdb holds only the in-frame ones, with some missing. The sample includes more than 75,000 clones, 75% to 90% of them seen just once. This specimen was CD4+ or CD8+ T cells sorted from blood, taken in a trial of the OX40 agonist ivuxolimab. The source of these receptors is an adult with an advanced solid tumor such as melanoma, head and neck, liver or kidney cancer.

The chain carries TRBV2 and TRBJ2-7; D perhaps matches TRBD1 (5 bases). The ends were cut back, 6 bases at V and 5 bases at J, with 17 bases in the middle. The germline V gene encodes CDR1 SNHLY and CDR2 FYNNEI. The CDR3 is made up of 14 amino acids. CDR3 nucleotides: TGTGCCAGCAGGGGGCGGACAAACGGAGACGAGCAGTACTTC. Protein: CASRGRTNGDEQYF.

J is TRBJ2-2 and V is TRBV9; 11 positions agree with TRBD2. CDR1 and CDR2 (germline): SGDLS, YYNGEE. This CDR3 contains 16 residues. V shed 4 bases and J 3 bases; nucleotides not matched to a gene: 5. Here the CDR3 DNA reads TGTGCCAGCAGCCTAACTAGCGGGAGTTACACCGGGGAGCTGTTTTTT. This codes for CASSLTSGSYTGELFF. Looking up the rest from reference TRBV9 and TRBJ2-2 gives the full variable domain: DSGVTQTPKHLITATGQRVTLRCSPRSGDLSVYWYQQSLDQGLQFLIQYYNGEERAKGNILERFSAQQFPDLHSELNLSSLELGDSALYFCASSLTSGSYTGELFFGEGSRLTVL.

The CDR3 DNA follows: TGTGCCACCCGATTAGGTTTCTCTGGGGCCAACGTCCTGACTTTC. Translating it yields CATRLGFSGANVLTF. V is TRBV19 and J is TRBJ2-6, with D uncertain. In germline, CDR1 is LNHDA, CDR2 SQIVND (reference sequence). Trimming cost V 10 bases and J 0 bases, with 13 bases left between them. The CDR3 has 15 residues.

CDR3 in amino acids: CATSTRGLNTGELFF. The CDR3 region has the DNA TGTGCCACCAGCACTAGGGGGCTAAACACCGGGGAGCTGTTTTTT. The V gene is TRBV15, the J gene TRBJ2-2; 7 bases are a match to TRBD1. J was trimmed by 2 bases and V by 4 bases; bases with no gene match: 4. CDR1 LNHNV and CDR2 YYDKDF come from the germline V gene (reference sequence). The CDR3 covers 15 residues.

This clone has just one count. This chain joins TRBV28 and TRBJ1-2, with D perhaps matching TRBD1 (5 bases). Germline lookup yields CDR1 MDHEN and CDR2 SYDVKM. Deletions cut 2 bases from V and 8 bases from J, with 15 bases between. The CDR3 has 14 residues. The CDR3 DNA reads TGTGCCAGCAGTTTACGGCAGGGACTTGTCGGCTACACCTTC. This encodes CASSLRQGLVGYTF.

The chain has TRBV6-6 and TRBJ1-1, with TRBD1 matching 10 bases. The CDR3 consists of 16 residues. The V segment lost 5 bases and the J segment 0 bases; nucleotides outside the gene matches: 6. CDR1 and CDR2 from the germline V gene are MNHNY and SVGAGI (reference sequence). The CDR3, as DNA: TGTGCCAGCAGTCTTCGGGACAGGGGACTGAACACTGAAGCTTTCTTT. Translated, it gives CASSLRDRGLNTEAFF.

The rearrangement uses TRBV27 and TRBJ1-5; possible D gene TRBD1, 6 bases. CDR3 length: 17 amino acids. Germline V gene sequence: CDR1 MNHEY, CDR2 SMNVEV (reference sequence). Trimming cost V 1 base and J 6 bases, with 19 bases left between them. The DNA of the CDR3 is TGTGCCAGCAGTTTATGGTTAGGATCAGGGGCCGTTCAGCCCCAGCATTTT. Translating it yields CASSLWLGSGAVQPQHF.

The chain recombines TRBV5-1 with TRBJ2-1, with D unclear. Trimming pared 0 bases from V and 15 bases from J, leaving 13 bases between. The CDR3 contains 12 residues. Germline-derived CDR1 and CDR2 are SGHRS and YFSETQ. CDR3: CASSLAGSPGFF. In nucleotides, the CDR3 is TGCGCCAGCAGCTTGGCAGGCTCCCCGGGGTTCTTC.

This chain's CDR3 is CASSRGTSGSYEQYF. CDR3 DNA sequence: TGCGCCAGCAGCCGAGGGACTAGCGGAAGTTACGAGCAGTACTTC. The V and J genes are TRBV5-1 and TRBJ2-7; 11 positions match TRBD2. From germline, CDR1 is SGHRS and CDR2 YFSETQ. The CDR3 contains 15 residues. The junction had 7 bases not matched to a gene; V was cut back by 4 bases and J by 4 bases.

The rearrangement joins TRBV6-1 to TRBJ1-1, with D perhaps matching TRBD1 (5 bases). Germline V gene data show CDR1 as MNHNS and CDR2 as SASEGT. This CDR3 contains 14 residues. V was pared by 3 bases and J by 8 bases, with 16 bases between. CDR3 sequence reads: CASSDRDLNREAFF. The DNA for the CDR3 is TGTGCCAGCAGTGACAGGGACTTAAACCGAGAAGCTTTCTTT.

The V gene is TRBV7-2, the J gene TRBJ2-7; no definite D call. CDR1 SGHTA and CDR2 FQGNSA come from the germline V gene. With 2 bases removed from V and 5 bases from J, the gap between germline ends came to 7 bases. This CDR3 has 12 amino acids. The CDR3 region has the DNA TGTGCCAGCAGCTTACGCGGACACGAGCAGTACTTC. Amino acids: CASSLRGHEQYF.